This entry lists 30 T cell receptor beta chains sequenced from one sample in a study of OX40 agonist ivuxolimab in advanced cancers. Repertoires were generated with immunoSEQ multiplex PCR, while TCRdb's copy carries only in-frame clones and drops some. The data show tens of thousands of clones, over 75% seen once. The material sequenced was CD4+ or CD8+ T cells sorted from blood, taken in a trial of the OX40 agonist ivuxolimab. Receptors were obtained from an adult with an advanced solid tumor such as melanoma, head and neck, liver or kidney cancer.

The rearrangement joins TRBV18 to TRBJ1-2; D is unresolved. Looked up from germline, CDR1 is KGHSH and CDR2 is LQKENI. The CDR3 loop spans 16 amino acids. Trimming removed 1 base at V and 4 bases at J, with 16 bases between. DNA for the CDR3: TGTGCCAGCTCACCACTCGACGGCGATTTAGTCTATGGCTACACCTTC. Protein sequence: CASSPLDGDLVYGYTF.

The chain is built from TRBV18 and TRBJ1-5; 9 bases line up with TRBD1. This CDR3 region has 15 residues. Trimming at V came to 3 bases and at J to 5 bases, leaving 5 bases not matched to a gene. Germline CDR1 reads KGHSH; CDR2 reads LQKENI. CDR3 in amino acids: CASSPRTGADQPQHF. The DNA of the CDR3 is TGTGCCAGCTCACCGAGGACAGGGGCGGATCAGCCCCAGCATTTT.

The chain recombines TRBV20-1 with TRBJ1-1, with D unresolved. The germline V and J ends were trimmed by 0 bases and 8 bases, with 7 bases remaining between them. The CDR3 extends over 11 amino acids. CDR1 and CDR2 (germline): DFQATT, SNEGSKA (reference sequence). CDR3 sequence (DNA): TGCAGTGCTAGAGATGCGTTAGAAGCTTTCTTT. It codes for CSARDALEAFF.

CDR3 nucleotide sequence: TGTGCCAGCAGCTTGTTCAGTGGGAGCAACTCCTACGAGCAGTACTTC. Amino acid sequence: CASSLFSGSNSYEQYF. This chain connects TRBV5-5 to TRBJ2-7, with D possibly being TRBD2 (5 bases). Trimming stripped 1 base from V and 0 bases from J, with 14 bases between. The length of the CDR3 is 16 residues. Per the germline V gene, CDR1 is SGHKS and CDR2 is YYEKEE (reference sequence).

This clone is a singleton in its sample. The V call is TRBV20-1, the J call TRBJ1-1; D is undetermined. The CDR3 is 10 amino acids. The germline V gene encodes CDR1 DFQATT and CDR2 SNEGSKA (reference sequence). Trimming took 5 bases from V and 2 from J, leaving 3 bases between them. CDR3 region: CSALNTEAFF. In nucleotides, the CDR3 is TGCAGTGCTCTTAACACTGAAGCTTTCTTT.

The V gene is TRBV27, the J gene TRBJ2-1; D might be TRBD1 (5 bases). Trimming shortened V by 7 bases and J by 2 bases, and 9 bases separated the two germline ends. The CDR3 extends over 13 amino acids. The germline gives CDR1 MNHEY, CDR2 SMNVEV (reference sequence). The CDR3 loop is CASKGFAYNEQFF. The CDR3 nucleotides read TGTGCCAGCAAGGGGTTTGCCTACAATGAGCAGTTCTTC.

V gene TRBV28 combines with J gene TRBJ1-2, with a weak D call TRBD1 (5 bases). This CDR3 spans 11 amino acids. Germline V CDR1 and CDR2: MDHEN, SYDVKM. V was cut by 11 bases and J by 4 bases, with 11 bases left in between. CDR3 in amino acids: CASGGVYGYTF. In DNA, the CDR3 is TGTGCCTCCGGGGGGGTCTATGGCTACACCTTC.

The chain employs TRBV10-3 and TRBJ1-2; maybe TRBD1 (5 bases). The V end lost 0 bases, the J end lost 4 bases, and 9 bases lay between the germline ends. In germline, CDR1 is ENHRY, CDR2 SYGVKD. This CDR3 contains 14 residues. This CDR3 reads CAISESRDGYGYTF. As DNA, the CDR3 is TGTGCCATCAGTGAGTCCCGGGACGGCTATGGCTACACCTTC.

V and J are TRBV5-5 and TRBJ1-1; D remains ambiguous. Germline CDR1 is SGHKS and CDR2 is YYEKEE (reference sequence). Trimming took 1 base from V and 1 from J, leaving 8 bases between them. The CDR3 is made up of 14 amino acids. In DNA, the CDR3 is TGTGCCAGCAGCTTGCGGGAGGCGAACACTGAAGCTTTCTTT. This gives the protein CASSLREANTEAFF.

The rearrangement joins TRBV4-2 to TRBJ2-6; no clear D. Germline loops: CDR1 LGHNA, CDR2 YNFKEQ. The CDR3 runs to 16 residues. The V end lost 1 base, the J end lost 0 bases, and 7 bases lay between the germline ends. CDR3: CASSQVAISGANVLTF. CDR3 DNA: TGTGCCAGCAGCCAAGTTGCGATCTCTGGGGCCAACGTCCTGACTTTC.

The chain is built from TRBV11-2 and TRBJ1-1; D gene uncertain. Germline CDR1 and CDR2: SGHAT and FQNNGV. Trimming pared 3 bases from V and 6 bases from J, leaving 11 bases between. CDR3 size: 13 residues. As DNA, the CDR3 is TGTGCCAGCAGCTTCTTTGTCGGGGCTGAAGCTTTCTTT. Its protein product is CASSFFVGAEAFF. Supplemented by reference TRBV11-2 and TRBJ1-1, the full variable domain reads EAGVAQSPRYKIIEKRQSVAFWCNPISGHATLYWYQQILGQGPKLLIQFQNNGVVDDSQLPKDRFSAERLKGVDSTLKIQPAKLEDSAVYLCASSFFVGAEAFFGQGTRLTVV.

This clone was seen a handful of times. The genes are TRBV5-1 and TRBJ2-5; perhaps D is TRBD1 or TRBD2 (6 bases each). The germline CDR1 and CDR2 sequences are SGHRS and YFSETQ. The V gene lost 8 bases and the J gene lost 5 bases, with 22 bases spanning the gap. CDR3 length equals 15 residues. CDR3 amino acids: CASGGLGDGEETQYF. The CDR3 DNA reads as TGCGCCAGTGGGGGGCTAGGGGACGGTGAGGAGACCCAGTACTTC.

This rearrangement joins TRBV21-1 to TRBJ1-1; TRBD1, as called in the table, went unchecked against the DNA. TRBV21-1 is classified as a pseudogene. The CDR3 has 16 amino acids. The CDR3 here is CASSLGNRDPNTEAFF. Written as DNA, the CDR3 is TGTGCCAGCAGCCTTGGGAACAGGGATCCGAACACTGAAGCTTTCTTT.

The J gene is TRBJ2-2, the V gene TRBV7-2; unclear D gene. Germline assignment: CDR1 SGHTA and CDR2 FQGNSA. The CDR3 consists of 13 residues. V lost 3 bases to trimming and J lost 6 bases, with 8 bases between them. The CDR3 DNA follows: TGTGCCAGCAGCTTCCTAGTCGCCGGGGAGCTGTTTTTT. Protein product: CASSFLVAGELFF.

This chain joins TRBV7-9 and TRBJ1-4, with TRBD1 matching over 7 bases. Germline loops: CDR1 SEHNR, CDR2 FQNEAQ (reference sequence). CDR3 length: 14 amino acids. V gave up 5 bases and J gave up 8 bases; unmatched junction bases: 8. CDR3 sequence (DNA): TGTGCCAGCAGCCGGGACAGTTCCCGAGAAAAACTGTTTTTT. This gives the protein CASSRDSSREKLFF.

This chain uses TRBV11-3 with TRBJ2-2, with D maybe TRBD2 (6 bases). The CDR3 sequence is 14 residues long. V was shortened by 1 base and J by 8 bases, with 11 bases between the two germline ends. Germline CDR1 reads SGHNT; CDR2 reads YENEEA. The CDR3 region has the DNA TGTGCCAGCAGCTTAGGAGGAGGGTCAGGGGAGCTGTTTTTT. Protein product: CASSLGGGSGELFF.

The chain is built from TRBV2 and TRBJ2-4, with TRBD1 matching over 9 bases. The CDR3 covers 12 residues. V lost 2 bases to trimming and J lost 16 bases; unmatched junction nucleotides: 6. Germline lookup yields CDR1 SNHLY and CDR2 FYNNEI. In DNA form, the CDR3 reads TGTGCCAGCAGTGAAAGTGGGGACAGGGTCTACTTC. It is translated as CASSESGDRVYF.

The rearrangement uses TRBV2 and TRBJ2-5; D not certain. The J call could be wrong; TRBJ2-7 is a better fit for the DNA end. Germline V gene lookup returns CDR1 SNHLY and CDR2 FYNNEI. The CDR3 extends over 11 amino acids. The chain's CDR3 is CASGSTYEQYF. Written as DNA, the CDR3 is TGTGCCAGCGGCAGCACCTACGAGCAGTACTTC.

V and J are TRBV6-4 and TRBJ2-1; the D gene is possibly TRBD1 (6 bases). Looked up from germline, CDR1 is MRHNA and CDR2 is SNTAGT. V lost 6 bases, J lost 6 bases, and 18 bases lay in between. The CDR3 covers 15 residues. CDR3 sequence reads: CASSTDLGQLNEQFF. Here the CDR3 DNA reads TGTGCCAGCAGCACCGACCTAGGACAGCTCAATGAGCAGTTCTTC.

This chain links TRBV6-4 with TRBJ1-5, with 12 bases matching TRBD1. CDR1 and CDR2 (germline): MRHNA, SNTAGT. The CDR3 is 16 residues long. V gave up 6 bases and J gave up 6 bases; unmatched junction bases: 9. CDR3 bases: TGTGCCAGCAGATGGGACAGGGGGCGAGGGTGTCAGCCCCAGCATTTT. Residues: CASRWDRGRGCQPQHF.

V gene TRBV4-3 combines with J gene TRBJ2-4, with D possibly being TRBD1 or TRBD2 (5 bases each). This CDR3 has 14 residues. Germline loops: CDR1 LGHNA, CDR2 YSLEER. The ends were cut back, 3 bases at V and 9 bases at J, with 15 bases in the middle. CDR3 DNA sequence: TGCGCCAGCAGCCATGGGACCGGGGTGGGCATTCAGTACTTC. Translated: CASSHGTGVGIQYF.

The chain joins TRBV7-9 to TRBJ1-2; D possibly corresponds to TRBD1 (5 bases). The length of the CDR3 is 16 residues. Germline CDR1 is SEHNR and CDR2 is FQNEAQ (reference sequence). Trimming left V 3 bases short and J 4 bases short, with 18 bases between. The DNA for the CDR3 is TGTGCCAGCAGCTTTCGAGAGGTACAGGTGTTCTATGGCTACACCTTC. It encodes CASSFREVQVFYGYTF.

V is TRBV7-9 and J is TRBJ2-1; a possible D gene is TRBD2 (6 bases). Trimming cost V 3 bases and J 9 bases, with 12 bases left between them. This CDR3 contains 13 residues. Germline V gene lookup returns CDR1 SEHNR and CDR2 FQNEAQ (reference sequence). CDR3 coding DNA: TGTGCCAGCAGCTTTCTGACCGGGGGTGAGCAGTTCTTC. It codes for CASSFLTGGEQFF.

V and J are TRBV5-1 and TRBJ1-3; D may be TRBD1 (5 bases). Germline V gives CDR1 SGHRS, CDR2 YFSETQ. Between the trimmed V and J ends, which lost 3 bases and 1 base, there was a span of 11 bases. The CDR3 is 15 amino acids. CDR3 coding DNA: TGCGCCAGCAGCTCTTCCGGGGCTTCTGGAAACACCATATATTTT. The encoded protein is CASSSSGASGNTIYF.

The chain uses TRBV7-9 and TRBJ2-2, with 7 bases identical to TRBD2. The germline gives CDR1 SEHNR, CDR2 FQNEAQ (reference sequence). After removal of 4 bases from V and 0 bases from J, the junction contained 5 bases not matched to a gene. The CDR3 spans 16 residues. CDR3 region: CASSSLGTTNTGELFF. In DNA form, the CDR3 reads TGTGCCAGCAGCTCACTCGGGACTACGAACACCGGGGAGCTGTTTTTT. The variable domain in full, with the rest retrieved from reference TRBV7-9 and TRBJ2-2, is DTGVSQNPRHKITKRGQNVTFRCDPISEHNRLYWYRQTLGQGPEFLTYFQNEAQLEKSRLLSDRFSAERPKGSFSTLEIQRTEQGDSAMYLCASSSLGTTNTGELFFGEGSRLTVL.

This chain links TRBV29-1 with TRBJ2-5; D ambiguous. Trimming cost V 4 bases and J 5 bases, with 8 bases left between them. The CDR3 is 11 residues long. CDR1 is SQVTM, CDR2 ANQGSEA, per germline. The CDR3 bases are TGCAGCGTTGTATGGGTCGAGACCCAGTACTTC. This codes for CSVVWVETQYF.

The chain recombines TRBV18 with TRBJ1-5; D remains ambiguous. The CDR3 loop spans 12 amino acids. V was trimmed by 3 bases and J by 0 bases, leaving 0 bases between them. CDR1 is KGHSH and CDR2 is LQKENI in the germline V gene. The CDR3 DNA sequence: TGTGCCAGCTCACCTAGCAATCAGCCCCAGCATTTT. Its translation is CASSPSNQPQHF.

The CDR3 protein is CASSLVGRGRETQYF. The CDR3 region has the DNA TGTGCCAGCAGCTTAGTCGGCAGGGGGCGAGAGACCCAGTACTTC. The gene calls are TRBV7-2 and TRBJ2-5; 8 bases agree with TRBD1. Unmatched junction bases numbered 5, after V lost 1 base and J lost 4 bases. The CDR3 extends over 15 amino acids. Germline values: CDR1 SGHTA, CDR2 FQGNSA.

V and J are TRBV7-8 and TRBJ2-5; D is possibly TRBD1 (5 bases). The V and J ends lost 5 bases and 7 bases respectively, with 8 bases between them. This CDR3 is 11 amino acids long. The germline V gene encodes CDR1 SGHVS and CDR2 FQNEAQ. The CDR3, as DNA: TGTGCCAGCAGCCGAAGGGGGACCCAGTACTTC. Its protein product is CASSRRGTQYF.

This clone was observed a handful of times. CDR3 sequence: CASSEPGRGYGYTF. CDR3 nucleotide sequence: TGTGCCAGCAGTGAACCGGGCCGAGGGTATGGCTACACCTTC. The chain is built from TRBV25-1 and TRBJ1-2; no clear D. The ends were cut back, 2 bases at V and 5 bases at J, with 12 bases in the middle. The CDR3 consists of 14 residues. In germline, CDR1 is MGHDK, CDR2 SYGVNS.